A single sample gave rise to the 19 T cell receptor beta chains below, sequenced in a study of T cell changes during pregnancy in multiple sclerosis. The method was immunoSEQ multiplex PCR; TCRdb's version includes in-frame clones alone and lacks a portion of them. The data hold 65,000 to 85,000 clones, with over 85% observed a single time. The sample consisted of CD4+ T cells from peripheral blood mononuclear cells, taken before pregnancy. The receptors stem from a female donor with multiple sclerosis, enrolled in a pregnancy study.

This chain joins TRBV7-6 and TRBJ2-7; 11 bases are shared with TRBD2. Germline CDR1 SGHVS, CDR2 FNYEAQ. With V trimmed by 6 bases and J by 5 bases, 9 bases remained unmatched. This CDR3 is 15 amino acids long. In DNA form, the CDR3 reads TGTGCCAGCAGTAGATTAGCGGGAGGGCGGCACGAGCAGTACTTC. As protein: CASSRLAGGRHEQYF.

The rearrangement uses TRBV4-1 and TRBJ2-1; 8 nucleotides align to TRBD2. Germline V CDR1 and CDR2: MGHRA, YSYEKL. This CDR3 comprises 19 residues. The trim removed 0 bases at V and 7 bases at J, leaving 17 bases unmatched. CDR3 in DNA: TGCGCCAGCAGCCAAGATTTGGGTAGCGGGGCCCGAACGGAGAATGAGCAGTTCTTC. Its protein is CASSQDLGSGARTENEQFF.

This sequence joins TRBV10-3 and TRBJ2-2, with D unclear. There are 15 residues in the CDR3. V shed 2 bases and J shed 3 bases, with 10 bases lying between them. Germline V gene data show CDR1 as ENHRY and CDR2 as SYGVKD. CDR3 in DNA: TGTGCCATCAGTGAGGGGTTACGGGACACCGGGGAGCTGTTTTTT. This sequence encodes CAISEGLRDTGELFF.

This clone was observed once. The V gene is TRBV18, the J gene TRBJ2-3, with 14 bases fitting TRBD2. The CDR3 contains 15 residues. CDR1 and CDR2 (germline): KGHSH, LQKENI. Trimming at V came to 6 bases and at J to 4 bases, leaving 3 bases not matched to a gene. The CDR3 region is CASSRLAGGADTQYF. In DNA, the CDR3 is TGTGCCAGCTCTCGACTAGCGGGAGGGGCAGATACGCAGTATTTT.

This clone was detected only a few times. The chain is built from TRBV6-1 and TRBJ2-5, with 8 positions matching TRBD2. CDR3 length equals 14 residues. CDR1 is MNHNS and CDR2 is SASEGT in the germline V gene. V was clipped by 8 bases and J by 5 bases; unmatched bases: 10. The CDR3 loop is CASRRGEGSETQYF. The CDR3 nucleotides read TGTGCCAGCCGGCGGGGGGAGGGATCGGAGACCCAGTACTTC.

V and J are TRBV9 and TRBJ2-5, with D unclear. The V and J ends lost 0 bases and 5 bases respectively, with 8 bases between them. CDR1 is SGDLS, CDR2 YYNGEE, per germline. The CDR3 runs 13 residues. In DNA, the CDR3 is TGTGCCAGCAGCGTAGCAGGTGTGGAGACCCAGTACTTC. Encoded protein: CASSVAGVETQYF.

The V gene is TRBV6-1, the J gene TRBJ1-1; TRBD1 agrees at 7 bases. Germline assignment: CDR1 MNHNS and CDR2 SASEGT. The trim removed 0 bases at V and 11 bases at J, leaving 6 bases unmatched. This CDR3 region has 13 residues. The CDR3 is CASSEATGVGAFF. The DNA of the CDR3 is TGTGCCAGCAGTGAAGCTACAGGGGTCGGGGCTTTCTTT.

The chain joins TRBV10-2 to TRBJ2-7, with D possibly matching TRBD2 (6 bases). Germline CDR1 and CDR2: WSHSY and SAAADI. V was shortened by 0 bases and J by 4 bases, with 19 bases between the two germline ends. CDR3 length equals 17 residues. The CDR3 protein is CASSESGLAEGRYEQYF. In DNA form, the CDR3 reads TGCGCCAGCAGTGAGTCGGGATTGGCGGAGGGCAGGTACGAGCAGTACTTC.

In nucleotides, the CDR3 is TGTGCCAGCAGCTCAGGACTAGCTGGTCAAGAGACCCAGTACTTC. Translating gives CASSSGLAGQETQYF. The chain joins TRBV7-3 to TRBJ2-5; TRBD2 matches 8 bases. V was pared by 4 bases and J by 2 bases, with 6 bases of the junction left unmatched. This CDR3 has 15 amino acids. CDR1 is SGHTA, CDR2 FQGTGA, per germline.

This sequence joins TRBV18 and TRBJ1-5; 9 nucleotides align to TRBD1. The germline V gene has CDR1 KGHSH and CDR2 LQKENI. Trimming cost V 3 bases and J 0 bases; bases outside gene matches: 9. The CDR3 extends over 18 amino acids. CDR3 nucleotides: TGTGCCAGCTCACCTCTATTTACAGGGGGCTATAGCAATCAGCCCCAGCATTTT. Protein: CASSPLFTGGYSNQPQHF.

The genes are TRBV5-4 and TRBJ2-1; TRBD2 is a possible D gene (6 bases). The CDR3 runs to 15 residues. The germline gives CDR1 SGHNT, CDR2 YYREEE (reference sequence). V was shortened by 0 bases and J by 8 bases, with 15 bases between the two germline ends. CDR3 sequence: CASSLVVTSTDEQFF. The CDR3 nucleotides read TGTGCCAGCAGCTTGGTAGTGACTAGTACTGATGAGCAGTTCTTC.

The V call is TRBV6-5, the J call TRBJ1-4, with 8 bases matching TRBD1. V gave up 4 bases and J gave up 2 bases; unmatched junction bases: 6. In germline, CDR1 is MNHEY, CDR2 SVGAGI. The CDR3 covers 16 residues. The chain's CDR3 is CASSSNQGATNEKLFF. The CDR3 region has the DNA TGTGCCAGCAGTTCGAATCAGGGGGCGACTAATGAAAAACTGTTTTTT.

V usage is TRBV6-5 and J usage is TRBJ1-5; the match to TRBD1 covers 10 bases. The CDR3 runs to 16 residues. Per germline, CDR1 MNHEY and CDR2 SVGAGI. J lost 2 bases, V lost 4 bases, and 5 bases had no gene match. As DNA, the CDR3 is TGTGCCAGCAGTTCCGGGACAGGGGAACGCAATCAGCCCCAGCATTTT. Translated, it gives CASSSGTGERNQPQHF.

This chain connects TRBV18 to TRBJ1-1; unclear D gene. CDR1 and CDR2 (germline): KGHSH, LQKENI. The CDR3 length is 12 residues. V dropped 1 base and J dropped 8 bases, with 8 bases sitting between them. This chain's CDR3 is CASSPRAAEAFF. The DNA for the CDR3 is TGTGCCAGCTCACCACGGGCAGCCGAAGCTTTCTTT.

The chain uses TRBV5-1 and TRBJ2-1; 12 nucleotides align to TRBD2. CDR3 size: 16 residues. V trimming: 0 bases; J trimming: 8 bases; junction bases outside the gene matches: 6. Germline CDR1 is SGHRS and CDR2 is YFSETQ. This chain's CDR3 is CASSLAAGLAGDEQFF. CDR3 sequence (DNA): TGCGCCAGCAGCTTGGCCGCGGGACTAGCGGGCGATGAGCAGTTCTTC. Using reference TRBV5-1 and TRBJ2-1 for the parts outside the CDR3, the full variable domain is KAGVTQTPRYLIKTRGQQVTLSCSPISGHRSVSWYQQTPGQGLQFLFEYFSETQRNKGNFPGRFSGRQFSNSRSEMNVSTLELGDSALYLCASSLAAGLAGDEQFFGPGTRLTVL.

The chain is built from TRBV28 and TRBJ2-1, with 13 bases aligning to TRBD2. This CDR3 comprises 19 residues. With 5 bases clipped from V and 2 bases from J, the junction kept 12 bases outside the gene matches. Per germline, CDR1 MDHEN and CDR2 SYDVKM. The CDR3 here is CASSKKGLAGRGPYNEQFF. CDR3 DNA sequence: TGTGCCAGCAGTAAGAAGGGACTAGCGGGGAGGGGTCCCTACAATGAGCAGTTCTTC.

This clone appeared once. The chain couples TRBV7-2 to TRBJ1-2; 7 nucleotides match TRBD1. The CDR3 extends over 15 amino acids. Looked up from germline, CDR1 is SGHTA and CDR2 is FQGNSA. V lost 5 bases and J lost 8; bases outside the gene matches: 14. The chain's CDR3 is CASSHQTGERYGYTF. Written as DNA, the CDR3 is TGTGCCAGCAGCCACCAAACAGGGGAACGATACGGCTACACCTTC.

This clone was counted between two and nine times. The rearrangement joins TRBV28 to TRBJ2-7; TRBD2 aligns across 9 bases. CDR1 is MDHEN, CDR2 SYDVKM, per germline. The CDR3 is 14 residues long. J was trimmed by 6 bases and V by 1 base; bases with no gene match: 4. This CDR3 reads CASSLLAGEVEQYF. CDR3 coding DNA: TGTGCCAGCAGTTTATTAGCGGGAGAAGTCGAGCAGTACTTC.

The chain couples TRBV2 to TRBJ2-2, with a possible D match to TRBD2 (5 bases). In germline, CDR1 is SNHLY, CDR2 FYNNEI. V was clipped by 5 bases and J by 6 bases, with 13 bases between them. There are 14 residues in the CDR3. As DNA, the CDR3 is TGTGCCAGCAGTTTGAGGGTTGACGCCGGGGAGCTGTTTTTT. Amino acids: CASSLRVDAGELFF.